Listed below are T cell receptor beta chains from one sample, sequenced in a study of T cells in Graves' hyperthyroidism and ophthalmopathy. A single record per CDR3 protein comes from TCRdb applying MiXCR to the multiplex PCR reads. The table shows some 400,000 distinct CDR3 sequences, with approximately 13% occurring only once. The sequencing input was blood. The source of these receptors is a man younger than 45 with Graves' hyperthyroidism that later progressed to Graves' ophthalmopathy. Each CDR3 is given with its conserved first and last residue. The order of the fields is V gene, J gene, clone size, D gene, CDR3 length, CDR3 DNA, CDR3 protein. A D gene is named only where the DNA matches it firmly. Only some rows state a clone size, as once, few, many or a class for expanded clones.

>TRBV28|TRBJ1-3|many|-|15
TGTGCCAGCAGTCCTCAAGGGGGATCGGGAAACACCATATATTTT
CASSPQGGSGNTIYF
>TRBV29-1|TRBJ2-3|few|-|13
TGCAGCGCTGAAGTTCAGTTGTCAGATACGCAGTATTTT
CSAEVQLSDTQYF
>TRBV5-1|TRBJ2-2|few|TRBD2|15
TGCGCCAGCAGCGAGCTAGCGGCGAACACCGGGGAGCTGTTTTTT
CASSELAANTGELFF
>TRBV6-1|TRBJ2-7|-|TRBD1|13
TGTGCCAGTCGACAGGGGAGCTCCTACGAGCAGTACTTC
CASRQGSSYEQYF
>TRBV30|TRBJ1-3|-|TRBD1|12
TGTGCCTTACAGGGGTTTGGAAACACCATATATTTT
CALQGFGNTIYF
>TRBV5-1|TRBJ2-7|few|TRBD2|15
TGCGCCAGCAGCTTGTGGGCGGGGGAATCCTACGAGCAGTACTTC
CASSLWAGESYEQYF
>TRBV19|TRBJ1-6|-|-|12
TGTGCCAGTAGTATAGGGGATTCACCCCTCCACTTT
CASSIGDSPLHF
>TRBV5-6|TRBJ1-5|many|TRBD1|16
TGTGCCAGCAGCTTGGCGGCAGGGGGGGGCAATCAGCCCCAGCATTTT
CASSLAAGGGNQPQHF
>TRBV27|TRBJ2-1|few|TRBD2|15
TGTACCAGCAGTATAGCGGGGAGGTCCCTCAATGAGCAGTTCTTC
CTSSIAGRSLNEQFF
>TRBV12-3/TRBV12-4|TRBJ2-1|many|TRBD2|14
TGTGCCAGCAGTATAGCGGGGGGGGACCTGGAGCAGTTCTTC
CASSIAGGDLEQFF
>TRBV7-9|TRBJ1-2|few|-|15
TGTGCCAGCAGCTTAACTAACTCGGGGAGCTATGGCTACACCTTC
CASSLTNSGSYGYTF
>TRBV5-5|TRBJ2-2|-|-|12
TGTGCCAGCAGCTTTCGTTCCGGGGAGCTGTTTTTT
CASSFRSGELFF
>TRBV28|TRBJ1-2|many|-|13
TGTGCCAGCAGTTTAAATCGGGTCTATGGCTACACCTTC
CASSLNRVYGYTF
>TRBV12-3/TRBV12-4|TRBJ1-3|many|-|13
TGTGCCAGCAGTCTCGGGACGGGAAACACCATATATTTT
CASSLGTGNTIYF
>TRBV28|TRBJ2-7|-|TRBD1|14
TGTGCCAGCAGCCTAGGGACAGGGGACGACGAGCAGTACTTC
CASSLGTGDDEQYF
>TRBV18|TRBJ2-1|few|-|14
TGTGCCAGCTCACCACCCCTCAGGGTCAATGAGCAGTTCTTC
CASSPPLRVNEQFF
>TRBV25-1|TRBJ1-4|-|-|13
TGTGCCAGCACCTTCCCCGGGGGAGAAAAACTGTTTTTT
CASTFPGGEKLFF
>TRBV15|TRBJ1-4|few|-|15
TGTGCCACCAGCAGAGATTGGGGAACTAATGAAAAACTGTTTTTT
CATSRDWGTNEKLFF
>TRBV28|TRBJ1-5|many|-|16
TGTGCCAGCACCCTCGCCTGGGGAGGGGCGGTACAGCCCCAGCATTTT
CASTLAWGGAVQPQHF
>TRBV6-1|TRBJ2-7|-|TRBD1|17
TGTGCCAGCAGTGAAGAGCGGCCGTGGACAGGCTCCTACGAGCAGTACTTC
CASSEERPWTGSYEQYF
>TRBV11-2|TRBJ2-7|many|-|14
TGTGCCAGCAGCCCCACCCAATTTTCTTACGAGCAGTACTTC
CASSPTQFSYEQYF
>TRBV28|TRBJ2-2|many|TRBD1|13
TGTGCCAGCAGTCCGGACAGGGGTCGCGAGCTGTTTTTT
CASSPDRGRELFF
>TRBV2|TRBJ2-5|many|-|13
TGTGCCAGCGGAAAAACAGGGCAAGAGACCCAGTACTTC
CASGKTGQETQYF
>TRBV7-9|TRBJ2-2|-|-|15
TGTGCCAGCGGCTTTAGCGGTTCGAACACCGGGGAGCTGTTTTTT
CASGFSGSNTGELFF
>TRBV12-3/TRBV12-4|TRBJ2-1|-|-|14
TGTGCCAGCAACCATCAGGGCCCTCGCGGTGAGCAGTTCTTC
CASNHQGPRGEQFF
>TRBV9|TRBJ1-1|many|-|14
TGTGCCAGCAGCGGGCAGGGTAGTGGTTTTATAGCTTTCTTT
CASSGQGSGFIAFF
>TRBV6-2/TRBV6-3|TRBJ2-7|many|TRBD2|12
TGTGCCACCACTAGCGGGGGTCACGAGCAGTACTTC
CATTSGGHEQYF
>TRBV27|TRBJ2-7|many|-|13
TGTGCCAGCAGATGGGGCGGCTCCTACGAGCAGTACTTC
CASRWGGSYEQYF
>TRBV24-1|TRBJ2-2|many|-|17
TGTGCCACCAGTGATTTCGGAGCGGTCGGGAACACCGGGGAGCTGTTTTTT
CATSDFGAVGNTGELFF
>TRBV12-3/TRBV12-4|TRBJ2-3|many|-|14
TGTGCCAGCAGTTTATTCGCCATAACAGATACGCAGTATTTT
CASSLFAITDTQYF
>TRBV12-3/TRBV12-4|TRBJ1-5|many|-|13
TGTGCCAGCAGAAGACAAGGCAATCAGCCCCAGCATTTT
CASRRQGNQPQHF
>TRBV12-3/TRBV12-4|TRBJ1-5|many|-|14
TGTGCCAGCACCCAGCGCAGCCGCAATCAGCCCCAGCATTTT
CASTQRSRNQPQHF
>TRBV10-3|TRBJ1-1|many|-|14
TGTGCCATCAGGGATAGGAACCCTGGCACTGAAGCTTTCTTT
CAIRDRNPGTEAFF
>TRBV18|TRBJ1-1|-|-|15
TGTGCCAGCTCACCACGGGGCGGCCCTGACACTGAAGCTTTCTTT
CASSPRGGPDTEAFF
>TRBV20-1|TRBJ2-3|many|TRBD2|14
TGCAGTGCTGAACCTAGCGGGGGGGCGAATACGCAGTATTTT
CSAEPSGGANTQYF
>TRBV7-9|TRBJ2-7|many|-|12
TGTGCCAGCAGCTCTTGGACAGATGAGCAGTACTTC
CASSSWTDEQYF
>TRBV4-1|TRBJ1-4|few|-|15
TGCGCCAGCAGCCAACCAACAGATGATAATGAAAAACTGTTTTTT
CASSQPTDDNEKLFF
>TRBV9|TRBJ1-3|-|-|17
TGTGCCAGCAGCGCTTCAAGGGGGGCCTTCTCTGGAAACACCATATATTTT
CASSASRGAFSGNTIYF
>TRBV20-1|TRBJ1-2|-|-|13
TGCAGTGCTAGAGGGACGGCTAAGGGAGGCTACACCTTC
CSARGTAKGGYTF
>TRBV2|TRBJ1-2|-|-|14
TGTGCCAGCAGTGAAGCCCTAGGACTAATTGGCTACACCTTC
CASSEALGLIGYTF
>TRBV10-3|TRBJ1-3|-|-|16
TGTGCCATCAGTGAAGCCTCCGGGACACTTGGAAACACCATATATTTT
CAISEASGTLGNTIYF
>TRBV20-1|TRBJ1-6|few|-|16
TGCAGTGCTTACGGACCAGAAGGGTCCTATAATTCACCCCTCCACTTT
CSAYGPEGSYNSPLHF
>TRBV6-1|TRBJ1-1|-|-|10
TGTGCCAGCAGTGGGGGGGAAGCTTTCTTT
CASSGGEAFF
>TRBV29-1|TRBJ2-7|many|-|13
TGCAGCGCCTGCATGGGGCAAACCTACGAGCAGTACTTC
CSACMGQTYEQYF
>TRBV6-5|TRBJ2-6|-|TRBD1|21
TGTGCCAGCAGTTACTCAGGAGACAGGGGGCCCTCCGCAGCTGGGGCCAACGTCCTGACTTTC
CASSYSGDRGPSAAGANVLTF
>TRBV28|TRBJ1-4|-|-|14
TGTGCCAGCAGTTTAGGGGGGAATAATGAAAAACTGTTTTTT
CASSLGGNNEKLFF
>TRBV6-5|TRBJ1-1|many|TRBD1|14
TGTGCCAGCAGTTACTCCCCAGGGGGAACTGAAGCTTTCTTT
CASSYSPGGTEAFF
>TRBV2|TRBJ1-2|many|-|13
TGTGCCAGCAGTGATGTGAGGGCCCATGGCTACACCTTC
CASSDVRAHGYTF
>TRBV3-1|TRBJ2-7|many|-|13
TGTGCCAGCAGCCAACAGGGAAGCGACGAGCAGTACTTC
CASSQQGSDEQYF
>TRBV2|TRBJ2-3|many|-|13
TGTGCCAGCGTTTCAGGGGCGGGAGATACGCAGTATTTT
CASVSGAGDTQYF
>TRBV10-3|TRBJ1-2|many|-|13
TGTGCCATCAGTCCACAGGGACGGCCTGGCTACACCTTC
CAISPQGRPGYTF
>TRBV4-1|TRBJ1-1|many|TRBD1|15
TGCGCCAGCAGCCAGCGACAGGGTATGAACACTGAAGCTTTCTTT
CASSQRQGMNTEAFF
>TRBV12-3/TRBV12-4|TRBJ1-1|few|-|16
TGTGCCAGCAGTTGGGGGGCAGGGGTAATTTACACTGAAGCTTTCTTT
CASSWGAGVIYTEAFF
>TRBV7-2|TRBJ2-1|many|-|15
TGTGCCAGCAGCCAGAGGGGAGGAGCCGGCGATGAGCAGTTCTTC
CASSQRGGAGDEQFF
>TRBV6-1|TRBJ1-1|many|-|14
TGTGCCAGCAGTGAACATAGGGGAAGGACTGAAGCTTTCTTT
CASSEHRGRTEAFF
>TRBV5-1|TRBJ1-6|few|-|15
TGCGCCAGCAGCTTGGAACTGGGGTGGAATTCACCCCTCCACTTT
CASSLELGWNSPLHF
>TRBV5-4|TRBJ1-2|few|-|15
TGTGCCAGCAGCTTGACGGCTGACGGACAAAATGGCTACACCTTC
CASSLTADGQNGYTF
>TRBV2|TRBJ2-7|-|-|13
TGTGCCAGCAGTGATACCGTACTCTACGAGCAGTACTTC
CASSDTVLYEQYF
>TRBV2|TRBJ1-1|many|TRBD1|17
TGTGCCCGAGGGAGCAGATACAGGGGCGACCTGAACACTGAAGCTTTCTTT
CARGSRYRGDLNTEAFF